The T cell receptor beta chain described here comes from a study of shared clonotypes between healthy human individuals. Study conclusions and caveats: Non-shared clonotypes showed lower generation probabilities than clonotypes common to all four donors.

Naive-designated CD8 cells lacked CD45RO, were positively enriched for CCR7, and omitted terminally differentiated effector memory CD45RA+ cells. The protocol was immunoSEQ multiplex PCR, while the TCRdb copy is restricted to in-frame clones and leaves out a portion. The sample lists over 2,000,000 clones; around 93% were seen once. A note on this clone: The target antigen is unknown.

The TCR was taken from a man between 18 and 35 years old in good health. Some clones in this sample may be carry-over from other donors' samples. Input material: naive CD8+ T cells from PBMCs.

CDR3 in DNA: TGTGCCAGCAGCCCCCAGGACTCAATAGAACTGTTTTTT. This gives the protein CASSPQDSIELFF. This chain joins TRBV7-9 and TRBJ1-4; D unresolved. V was clipped by 5 bases and J by 12 bases, with 16 bases between them. The CDR3 has 13 residues. Germline values: CDR1 SEHNR, CDR2 FQNEAQ (reference sequence).